This T cell receptor beta chain was observed in a study of beta chain features in type 1 diabetes. Overall study findings and caveats: Type 1 diabetes patients had TCRB CDR3s that were shorter (moderately but significantly so) in all four CD4+ subsets. cDNA-based sequencing might over-represent cells highly expressing TCR.

With regard to this clone: The antigen remains undetermined.

CDR1 is KGHSH, CDR2 LQKENI, per germline. CDR3 length: 13 residues. The V end was cut by 2 bases, the J end by 10 bases, with 14 bases between. Since all of the isolated RNA was reverse transcribed, expressed TCRB transcripts were what got sequenced. Profiling relied on immunoSEQ multiplex PCR, and the TCRdb table lists in-frame clones only, not all of them. This table holds 600,000 to 700,000 clones, roughly 12% found once. The J gene is TRBJ1-1, the V gene TRBV18; D gene uncertain. The material sequenced was naive CD4+ T cells from blood. This clonotype was sampled from a man aged 18 to 30 with type 1 diabetes. The CDR3 coding sequence is TGTGCCAGCTCACCAGGGTACAGCTCGGGAGCTTTCTTT. Translating it yields CASSPGYSSGAFF.